The 25 T cell receptor beta chains reported below all come from one sample, sequenced in a study of shared clonotypes between healthy human individuals. Only CD45RO-negative cells positively selected for CCR7 counted as naive CD8 cells, so terminally differentiated effector memory CD45RA+ cells were excluded. Data came from immunoSEQ multiplex PCR; TCRdb stores just in-frame clones and leaves some out. The table lists over 2 million clones, about 94% of them singletons, with around 1.1% in the top ten. The source material was naive CD8+ T cells sorted from blood. The receptors derive from a man aged 18 to 35 in good health.

The J gene is TRBJ2-7, the V gene TRBV4-1; D perhaps matches TRBD2 (6 bases). Trimming removed 0 bases from V and 4 bases from J, with 19 bases in between. Per germline, CDR1 MGHRA and CDR2 YSYEKL. This CDR3 comprises 17 residues. Here the CDR3 reads CASSQDGPGAESYEQYF. CDR3 DNA sequence: TGCGCCAGCAGCCAAGATGGGCCGGGAGCAGAATCATACGAGCAGTACTTC.

This clone has more than one count but fewer than ten. The chain joins TRBV7-6 to TRBJ2-1; TRBD2 might be the D (6 bases). The CDR3 totals 14 residues. Trimming removed 2 bases at V and 9 bases at J, with 14 bases between. Germline assignment: CDR1 SGHVS and CDR2 FNYEAQ. CDR3 sequence reads: CASSLRWTITEQFF. The CDR3 DNA follows: TGTGCCAGCAGCTTAAGATGGACTATTACTGAGCAGTTCTTC.

The chain joins TRBV5-4 to TRBJ2-7; 9 bases align to TRBD2. Trimming cost V 5 bases and J 3 bases; bases outside gene matches: 6. CDR1 SGHNT and CDR2 YYREEE come from the germline V gene (reference sequence). The CDR3 totals 14 residues. This chain's CDR3 is CASSPGLANYEQYF. The CDR3 DNA reads as TGTGCCAGCAGTCCGGGACTAGCAAACTACGAGCAGTACTTC.

The gene calls are TRBV25-1 and TRBJ2-3, with 7 bases matching TRBD2. V lost 4 bases, J lost 2 bases, and 6 bases stayed unmatched. Germline values: CDR1 MGHDK, CDR2 SYGVNS. CDR3 length: 15 residues. The CDR3 sequence: CASSGVGGATDTQYF. The CDR3, as DNA: TGTGCCAGCAGTGGGGTGGGAGGGGCCACAGATACGCAGTATTTT.

The sample holds a few counts of this clone. The rearrangement uses TRBV4-3 and TRBJ1-5; weak D call: TRBD1 (6 bases). The CDR3 sequence is 17 residues long. Germline V CDR1 and CDR2: LGHNA, YSLEER. Trimming cost V 0 bases and J 1 base, with 13 bases left between them. CDR3 loop: CASSQDLGQGSNQPQHF. CDR3 in DNA: TGCGCCAGCAGCCAAGATTTGGGGCAGGGGAGCAATCAGCCCCAGCATTTT.

This chain joins TRBV4-1 and TRBJ2-7; the D call may be TRBD1 or TRBD2 (6 bases each). The CDR3 is made up of 13 amino acids. The germline gives CDR1 MGHRA, CDR2 YSYEKL. V gave up 4 bases and J gave up 6 bases, with 13 bases separating them. The CDR3 reads CASSPGGTLEQYF. CDR3 DNA: TGCGCCAGCAGCCCTGGAGGGACACTCGAGCAGTACTTC.

V and J are TRBV4-1 and TRBJ1-4; possibly TRBD1 for D (6 bases). This CDR3 region has 16 residues. Germline lookup yields CDR1 MGHRA and CDR2 YSYEKL. The V end was cut by 3 bases, the J end by 5 bases, with 16 bases between. The CDR3 coding sequence is TGCGCCAGCAGCCATGAGGGGGGCGACGTAAATGAAAAACTGTTTTTT. Amino acid sequence: CASSHEGGDVNEKLFF.

This chain uses TRBV6-1 with TRBJ1-2, with TRBD1 matching over 12 bases. The CDR3 runs to 15 residues. V dropped 2 bases and J dropped 6; count of bases not matched to a gene: 4. In germline, CDR1 is MNHNS, CDR2 SASEGT. As DNA, the CDR3 is TGTGCCAGCAGTGAACTGGGACAGGGGGCGGATGGCTACACCTTC. Its protein is CASSELGQGADGYTF.

This rearrangement joins TRBV29-1 to TRBJ2-1; tentative D call: TRBD2 (6 bases). This CDR3 region has 16 residues. The V end was cut by 6 bases, the J end by 7 bases, with 25 bases between. Germline V gene sequence: CDR1 SQVTM, CDR2 ANQGSEA. CDR3 sequence: CSVGGIGDLPGNEQFF. The CDR3 DNA sequence: TGCAGCGTGGGGGGAATCGGCGACCTCCCGGGGAATGAGCAGTTCTTC.

This chain uses TRBV7-8 with TRBJ2-1; 8 nucleotides agree with TRBD2. This CDR3 is built from 17 residues. Trimming at V came to 5 bases and at J to 3 bases, leaving 12 bases not matched to a gene. Germline V gives CDR1 SGHVS, CDR2 FQNEAQ. In DNA, the CDR3 is TGTGCCAGCAGCAGGACGTTGTTGCTAGCGGGCTACAATGAGCAGTTCTTC. Its protein is CASSRTLLLAGYNEQFF.

The chain recombines TRBV5-5 with TRBJ2-7; 7 bases match TRBD1. This CDR3 region has 14 residues. Germline-derived CDR1 and CDR2 are SGHKS and YYEKEE (reference sequence). J lost 0 bases, V lost 0 bases, and 0 bases had no gene match. CDR3 sequence: CASSLEGASYEQYF. The CDR3 nucleotides are TGTGCCAGCAGCTTGGAGGGGGCCTCCTACGAGCAGTACTTC.

The CDR3, as DNA: TGTGCCAGCAGCCAAGAGGGACTGGCCATTATCGGTGAGCAGTTCTTC. Translating gives CASSQEGLAIIGEQFF. V gene TRBV4-2 combines with J gene TRBJ2-1; D is possibly TRBD2 (6 bases). V was cut by 0 bases and J by 9 bases, with 18 bases left in between. Germline CDR1 reads LGHNA; CDR2 reads YNFKEQ. The CDR3 length is 16 residues.

The chain is built from TRBV15 and TRBJ2-2; no clear D. The CDR3 is 12 amino acids. V dropped 5 bases and J dropped 5 bases, with 6 bases sitting between them. CDR1 and CDR2 from the germline V gene are LNHNV and YYDKDF (reference sequence). CDR3 sequence (DNA): TGTGCCACCAGCCCCGGAACCGGGGAGCTGTTTTTT. Its translation is CATSPGTGELFF.

The J gene is TRBJ1-2, the V gene TRBV13, with D unclear. Deletions cut 4 bases from V and 1 base from J, with 7 bases between. From germline, CDR1 is PRHDT and CDR2 FYEKMQ (reference sequence). This CDR3 has 13 residues. CDR3 amino acids: CASSSGGNYGYTF. The CDR3 region has the DNA TGTGCCAGCAGCTCAGGAGGTAACTATGGCTACACCTTC.

The J gene is TRBJ2-3, the V gene TRBV7-2; tentatively, D is TRBD1 (5 bases). Trimming stripped 1 base from V and 4 bases from J, with 6 bases between. CDR1 and CDR2 from the germline V gene are SGHTA and FQGNSA. The CDR3 consists of 13 residues. The CDR3 DNA reads as TGTGCCAGCAGCTTAGGGGGCGCAGATACGCAGTATTTT. It is translated as CASSLGGADTQYF.

The rearrangement uses TRBV5-6 and TRBJ2-1, with 12 bases identical to TRBD2. From germline, CDR1 is SGHDT and CDR2 YYEEEE. V was pared by 2 bases and J by 2 bases, with 2 bases of the junction left unmatched. The CDR3 loop spans 16 amino acids. This chain's CDR3 is CASSFASGGAYNEQFF. CDR3 in DNA: TGTGCCAGCAGCTTCGCTAGCGGGGGGGCCTACAATGAGCAGTTCTTC.

V gene TRBV28 combines with J gene TRBJ2-5; TRBD2 matches at 8 bases. CDR3 length: 14 residues. V lost 5 bases to trimming and J lost 3 bases; unmatched junction nucleotides: 5. The germline V gene has CDR1 MDHEN and CDR2 SYDVKM. CDR3 in amino acids: CASSPSGGKETQYF. CDR3 DNA: TGTGCCAGCAGTCCATCGGGGGGGAAAGAGACCCAGTACTTC. The variable domain in full, completed from reference TRBV28 and TRBJ2-5, reads DVKVTQSSRYLVKRTGEKVFLECVQDMDHENMFWYRQDPGLGLRLIYFSYDVKMKEKGDIPEGYSVSREKKERFSLILESASTNQTSMYLCASSPSGGKETQYFGPGTRLLVL.

J is TRBJ2-3 and V is TRBV5-1; TRBD2 matches 11 bases. The CDR3 loop spans 19 amino acids. CDR1 and CDR2 (germline): SGHRS, YFSETQ. Trimming removed 1 base from V and 0 bases from J; junction bases left unmatched: 10. The CDR3, as DNA: TGCGCCAGCAGCTTGAGTACCTCGGGACTAGCGGCTAGCACAGATACGCAGTATTTT. Its protein is CASSLSTSGLAASTDTQYF.

The chain combines TRBV9 with TRBJ2-7; unclear D gene. The CDR3 length is 14 residues. Trimming cost V 4 bases and J 2 bases, with 13 bases left between them. CDR1 and CDR2 (germline): SGDLS, YYNGEE. The CDR3 bases are TGTGCCAGCAGCACCTCGGACGGCCCCTACGAGCAGTACTTC. Translation gives CASSTSDGPYEQYF.

This clone was observed a single time. The rearrangement links TRBV7-9 to TRBJ2-5; 8 nucleotides align to TRBD2. With V trimmed by 0 bases and J by 2 bases, 5 bases remained unmatched. The CDR3 totals 16 residues. Germline CDR1 and CDR2: SEHNR and FQNEAQ (reference sequence). The CDR3 here is CASSLAGLAGQETQYF. The CDR3 DNA is TGTGCCAGCAGCTTAGCAGGGCTAGCGGGTCAAGAGACCCAGTACTTC.

This clone has only a few counts. The chain is built from TRBV7-9 and TRBJ1-5, with D unresolved. Germline V CDR1 and CDR2: SEHNR, FQNEAQ (reference sequence). The ends were cut back, 2 bases at V and 6 bases at J, with 8 bases in the middle. There are 13 residues in the CDR3. DNA of the CDR3: TGTGCCAGCAGCTTATTGGACGGTCAGCCCCAGCATTTT. Amino acids: CASSLLDGQPQHF.

The gene calls are TRBV11-2 and TRBJ2-1; 9 bases line up with TRBD1. J gave up 4 bases and V 1 base, and 5 bases lay outside the gene matches. Germline V lookup: CDR1 SGHAT, CDR2 FQNNGV. The CDR3 contains 16 residues. The CDR3 is CASSLVGQGQYNEQFF. CDR3 nucleotides: TGTGCCAGCAGCTTAGTGGGACAGGGTCAATACAATGAGCAGTTCTTC.

The rearrangement uses TRBV2 and TRBJ2-3; 7 bases line up with TRBD2. CDR3 length equals 18 residues. Losses at the gene ends were 1 base for V and 2 bases for J; bases not matched to a gene: 12. Germline V CDR1 and CDR2: SNHLY, FYNNEI. CDR3 in amino acids: CASSEDPAPGGLTDTQYF. The CDR3 DNA follows: TGTGCCAGCAGTGAAGACCCTGCCCCGGGGGGTCTCACAGATACGCAGTATTTT.

This clone has just one count. This chain connects TRBV5-1 to TRBJ2-1; D might be TRBD2 (6 bases). Trimming left V 5 bases short and J 7 bases short, with 13 bases between. Per germline, CDR1 SGHRS and CDR2 YFSETQ. This CDR3 is 13 amino acids long. The CDR3, as DNA: TGCGCCAGCAGTTCGACGGGGGTTAATGAGCAGTTCTTC. It specifies CASSSTGVNEQFF.

The J gene is TRBJ2-2, the V gene TRBV7-9; D is unresolved. V dropped 1 base and J dropped 3 bases, with 6 bases sitting between them. The germline V gene has CDR1 SEHNR and CDR2 FQNEAQ (reference sequence). CDR3 length: 14 amino acids. CDR3 loop: CASSLGIDTGELFF. The CDR3 bases are TGTGCCAGCAGCTTAGGAATAGACACCGGGGAGCTGTTTTTT.